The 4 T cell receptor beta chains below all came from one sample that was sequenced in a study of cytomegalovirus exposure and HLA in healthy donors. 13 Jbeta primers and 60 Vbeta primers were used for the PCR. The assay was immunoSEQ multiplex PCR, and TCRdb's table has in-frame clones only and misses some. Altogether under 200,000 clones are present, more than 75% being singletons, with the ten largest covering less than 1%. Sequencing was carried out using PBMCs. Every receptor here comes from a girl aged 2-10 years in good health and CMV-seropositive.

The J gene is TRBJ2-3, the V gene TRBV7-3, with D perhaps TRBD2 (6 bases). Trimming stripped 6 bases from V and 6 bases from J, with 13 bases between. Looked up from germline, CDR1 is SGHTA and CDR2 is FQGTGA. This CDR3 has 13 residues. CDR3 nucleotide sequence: TGTGCCAGCAGTCCCTACCGGGGGGATACGCAGTATTTT. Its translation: CASSPYRGDTQYF.

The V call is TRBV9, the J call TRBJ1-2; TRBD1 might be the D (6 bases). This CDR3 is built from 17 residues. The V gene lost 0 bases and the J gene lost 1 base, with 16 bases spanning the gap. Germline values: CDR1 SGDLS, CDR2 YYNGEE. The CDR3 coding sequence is TGTGCCAGCAGCGTAGATGTGACAGGAGATTTTAACTATGGCTACACCTTC. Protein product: CASSVDVTGDFNYGYTF.

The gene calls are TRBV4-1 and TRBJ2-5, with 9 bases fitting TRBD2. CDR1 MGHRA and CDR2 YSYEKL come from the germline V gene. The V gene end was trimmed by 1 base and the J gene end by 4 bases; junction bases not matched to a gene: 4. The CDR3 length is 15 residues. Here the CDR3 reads CASSQGRGGAETQYF. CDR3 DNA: TGCGCCAGCAGCCAAGGGCGGGGGGGCGCAGAGACCCAGTACTTC.

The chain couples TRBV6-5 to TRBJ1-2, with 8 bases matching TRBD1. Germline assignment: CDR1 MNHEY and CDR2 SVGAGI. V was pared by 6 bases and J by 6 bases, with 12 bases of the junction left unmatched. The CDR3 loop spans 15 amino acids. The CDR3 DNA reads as TGTGCCAGCAGACGGGCAGGGGGCTATATTGATGGCTACACCTTC. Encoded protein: CASRRAGGYIDGYTF.